This entry concerns a single TCR beta chain. What it binds is unknown. The sample originates from a study of PD-1 blockade in classical Hodgkin lymphoma. Sequencing used immunoSEQ multiplex PCR; TCRdb keeps in-frame clones, though not all of them. The sample lists about 64,000 clones; around 90% were seen once. Indicated time point: cycle 4 day 1 (C4D1), after 6 weeks of nivolumab. The patients all showed relapse after autologous stem cell transplantation, while their brentuximab vedotin exposure varied. The study, taken as a whole, reports: Complete responders entered with baseline diversity on par with newly diagnosed patients, the results showed.

CDR1 SEHNR and CDR2 FQNEAQ come from the germline V gene (reference sequence). Trimming left V 3 bases short and J 3 bases short, with 14 bases between. This CDR3 is 15 amino acids long. The receptor's source is a human donor with classical Hodgkin lymphoma. The chain recombines TRBV7-9 with TRBJ1-2, with a possible D match to TRBD1 (5 bases). This sample comprised peripheral blood mononuclear cells (PBMCs), obtained before the fourth cycle of nivolumab. The CDR3 coding sequence is TGTGCCAGCAGCTTCGGGGGTGGTGCCTACTATGGCTACACCTTC. Its translation is CASSFGGGAYYGYTF. Looking up the rest from reference TRBV7-9 and TRBJ1-2 gives the full variable domain: DTGVSQNPRHKITKRGQNVTFRCDPISEHNRLYWYRQTLGQGPEFLTYFQNEAQLEKSRLLSDRFSAERPKGSFSTLEIQRTEQGDSAMYLCASSFGGGAYYGYTFGSGTRLTVV.